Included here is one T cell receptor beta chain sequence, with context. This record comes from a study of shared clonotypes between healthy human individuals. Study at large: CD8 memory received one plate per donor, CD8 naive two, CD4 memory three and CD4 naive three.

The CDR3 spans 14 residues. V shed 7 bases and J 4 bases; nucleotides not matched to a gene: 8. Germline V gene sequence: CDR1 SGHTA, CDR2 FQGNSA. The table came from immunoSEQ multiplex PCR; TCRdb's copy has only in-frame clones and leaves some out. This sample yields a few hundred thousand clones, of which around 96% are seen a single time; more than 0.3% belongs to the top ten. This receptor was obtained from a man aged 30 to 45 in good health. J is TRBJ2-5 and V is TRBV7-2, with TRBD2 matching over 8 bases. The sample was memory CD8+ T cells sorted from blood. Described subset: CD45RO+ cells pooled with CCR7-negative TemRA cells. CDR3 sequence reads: CASNRDGRVETQYF. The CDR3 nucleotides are TGTGCCAGCAACCGGGACGGGAGGGTAGAGACCCAGTACTTC.